This is a list of T cell receptor beta chains from one sample in a study of cytomegalovirus exposure and HLA in healthy donors. Sequencing was performed with immunoSEQ multiplex PCR; in TCRdb, only in-frame clones are kept and a portion is missing. The repertoire holds about 170,000 clones, with approximately 71% as singletons. The specimen was PBMCs. These receptors originate from a woman younger than 35 in good health and CMV-seropositive. Both conserved end residues are part of each CDR3. Each record gives: J gene, V gene, clone size, D gene, CDR3 length, CDR3 DNA, CDR3 protein. The D gene is left open where the match is weak. Size is omitted from some rows. Given values are once, few, many or a class for expanded clones.

J gene: TRBJ2-3; V gene: TRBV9; clone size: .; D gene: .; CDR3 length: 15; CDR3 DNA: TGTGCCAGCAGAGTCCGGGACTTGGGTTTGGATACGCAGTATTTT; CDR3 protein: CASRVRDLGLDTQYF
J gene: TRBJ2-5; V gene: TRBV7-9; clone size: once; D gene: .; CDR3 length: 13; CDR3 DNA: TGTGCCAGCAGCCTCGGAGCTCTAGAGACCCAGTACTTC; CDR3 protein: CASSLGALETQYF
J gene: TRBJ2-7; V gene: TRBV9; clone size: .; D gene: .; CDR3 length: 16; CDR3 DNA: TGTGCCAGCAGCTTGGGGGGGCAGCTAAGCTCCTACGAGCAGTACTTC; CDR3 protein: CASSLGGQLSSYEQYF
J gene: TRBJ2-2; V gene: TRBV27; clone size: once; D gene: TRBD1; CDR3 length: 15; CDR3 DNA: TGTGCCAGCAGTCCGGGACAGGAGAACACCGGGGAGCTGTTTTTT; CDR3 protein: CASSPGQENTGELFF
J gene: TRBJ2-5; V gene: TRBV6-5; clone size: .; D gene: TRBD2; CDR3 length: 13; CDR3 DNA: TGTGCCAGCCAGCGGGGGATCCAAGAGACCCAGTACTTC; CDR3 protein: CASQRGIQETQYF
J gene: TRBJ2-7; V gene: TRBV5-4; clone size: .; D gene: TRBD2; CDR3 length: 13; CDR3 DNA: TGTGCCAGCCGGGACTATGCCACCTACGAGCAGTACTTC; CDR3 protein: CASRDYATYEQYF
J gene: TRBJ2-1; V gene: TRBV18; clone size: .; D gene: TRBD2; CDR3 length: 15; CDR3 DNA: TGTGCCAGCTCACCCCCGGGACTAGCGGGGGGTGATACGTTCTTC; CDR3 protein: CASSPPGLAGGDTFF
J gene: TRBJ2-3; V gene: TRBV5-4; clone size: few; D gene: TRBD2; CDR3 length: 15; CDR3 DNA: TGTGCCAGCAGACCCGGACTAGCGGGGGGCCATACGCAGTATTTT; CDR3 protein: CASRPGLAGGHTQYF
J gene: TRBJ2-1; V gene: TRBV7-9; clone size: .; D gene: TRBD2; CDR3 length: 15; CDR3 DNA: TGTGCCAGCAGCTTCCGGCGGGGGGGCCTCAATGAGCAGTTCTTC; CDR3 protein: CASSFRRGGLNEQFF
J gene: TRBJ2-5; V gene: TRBV2; clone size: .; D gene: TRBD2; CDR3 length: 15; CDR3 DNA: TGTGCCAGTCCGGAACCTAGCGGGGGGAGGGAGACCCAGTACTTC; CDR3 protein: CASPEPSGGRETQYF
J gene: TRBJ2-4; V gene: TRBV27; clone size: .; D gene: .; CDR3 length: 14; CDR3 DNA: TGTGCCAGCGGGGAACAGGGTTCCAAAAACATTCAGTACTTC; CDR3 protein: CASGEQGSKNIQYF
J gene: TRBJ1-4; V gene: TRBV19; clone size: once; D gene: TRBD1; CDR3 length: 15; CDR3 DNA: TGTGCCAGTAGTATAGCCGGGACAGGGGATGAAAAACTGTTTTTT; CDR3 protein: CASSIAGTGDEKLFF
J gene: TRBJ1-1; V gene: TRBV18; clone size: .; D gene: .; CDR3 length: 12; CDR3 DNA: TGTGCCAGCTCACCCCAGGGAGGTGAAGCTTTCTTT; CDR3 protein: CASSPQGGEAFF
J gene: TRBJ1-4; V gene: TRBV18; clone size: .; D gene: .; CDR3 length: 15; CDR3 DNA: TGTGCCAGCTCAGAGCGCGGTTCAACTAATGAAAAACTGTTTTTT; CDR3 protein: CASSERGSTNEKLFF
J gene: TRBJ2-1; V gene: TRBV29-1; clone size: .; D gene: .; CDR3 length: 13; CDR3 DNA: TGCAGCGTTGAAGCCGAGGCGGGCAATGAGCAGTTCTTC; CDR3 protein: CSVEAEAGNEQFF
J gene: TRBJ2-2; V gene: TRBV5-6; clone size: .; D gene: .; CDR3 length: 15; CDR3 DNA: TGTGCCAGCACCCGGACAGTTCTGAACACCGGGGAGCTGTTTTTT; CDR3 protein: CASTRTVLNTGELFF
J gene: TRBJ2-6; V gene: TRBV9; clone size: few; D gene: TRBD2; CDR3 length: 16; CDR3 DNA: TGTGCCAGCAGCGTAGGGGGGGGCTCTGGGGCCAACGTCCTGACTTTC; CDR3 protein: CASSVGGGSGANVLTF
J gene: TRBJ1-1; V gene: TRBV7-8; clone size: .; D gene: .; CDR3 length: 14; CDR3 DNA: TGTGCCAGCAGCTTAAGCGTGGCAGGGGTAGAAGCTTTCTTT; CDR3 protein: CASSLSVAGVEAFF
J gene: TRBJ2-2; V gene: TRBV28; clone size: .; D gene: TRBD1; CDR3 length: 16; CDR3 DNA: TGTGCCAGCAGTATCCACAGGGGGCTGGCGACCGGGGAGCTGTTTTTT; CDR3 protein: CASSIHRGLATGELFF
J gene: TRBJ2-2; V gene: TRBV2; clone size: .; D gene: .; CDR3 length: 14; CDR3 DNA: TGTGCCAGCAGTGAAGCGAGGAACACCGGGGAGCTGTTTTTT; CDR3 protein: CASSEARNTGELFF
J gene: TRBJ2-3; V gene: TRBV15; clone size: .; D gene: .; CDR3 length: 16; CDR3 DNA: TGTGCCACCAGGTCAGGACAGTTGTCTAGCACAGATACGCAGTATTTT; CDR3 protein: CATRSGQLSSTDTQYF
J gene: TRBJ2-7; V gene: TRBV27; clone size: .; D gene: TRBD1; CDR3 length: 17; CDR3 DNA: TGTGCCAGCAGTTTACGGCGTTTTGGGACAGGGAGTTCCGAGCAGTACTTC; CDR3 protein: CASSLRRFGTGSSEQYF
J gene: TRBJ1-6; V gene: TRBV6-1; clone size: .; D gene: .; CDR3 length: 14; CDR3 DNA: TGTGCCAGCAGTGAAGAGCAGGGGTATTCACCCCTCCACTTT; CDR3 protein: CASSEEQGYSPLHF
J gene: TRBJ2-1; V gene: TRBV11-3; clone size: few; D gene: TRBD2; CDR3 length: 15; CDR3 DNA: TGTGCCAGCAGCGGCAGCGGGGGGGCAGGAAATGAGCAGTTCTTC; CDR3 protein: CASSGSGGAGNEQFF
J gene: TRBJ1-1; V gene: TRBV7-9; clone size: .; D gene: .; CDR3 length: 13; CDR3 DNA: TGTTCCAGCAGCTTCCCGGGTCACACTGAAGCTTTCTTT; CDR3 protein: CSSSFPGHTEAFF
J gene: TRBJ1-1; V gene: TRBV5-1; clone size: .; D gene: .; CDR3 length: 11; CDR3 DNA: TGCGCCAGCAGCTCAGGGATAGAAGCTTTCTTT; CDR3 protein: CASSSGIEAFF
J gene: TRBJ1-3; V gene: TRBV4-1; clone size: .; D gene: .; CDR3 length: 15; CDR3 DNA: TGCGCCAGCAGCCAAGACACCTACTCTGGAAACACCATATATTTT; CDR3 protein: CASSQDTYSGNTIYF
J gene: TRBJ2-2; V gene: TRBV7-9; clone size: few; D gene: .; CDR3 length: 15; CDR3 DNA: TGTGCCAGCAGCTTAGACCTAGGTGGAGCCGGGGAGCTGTTTTTT; CDR3 protein: CASSLDLGGAGELFF
J gene: TRBJ1-1; V gene: TRBV10-3; clone size: .; D gene: .; CDR3 length: 14; CDR3 DNA: TGTGCCATCAGTGGGGGGGGAGGGGTGACTGAAGCTTTCTTT; CDR3 protein: CAISGGGGVTEAFF
J gene: TRBJ2-7; V gene: TRBV7-9; clone size: .; D gene: .; CDR3 length: 12; CDR3 DNA: TGTTCCAGCAGTTCGACAGGCTACGAGCAGTACTTC; CDR3 protein: CSSSSTGYEQYF
J gene: TRBJ2-1; V gene: TRBV4-1; clone size: .; D gene: .; CDR3 length: 15; CDR3 DNA: TGCGCCAGCAGCCGGGAGGACAATTCCTACAATGAGCAGTTCTTC; CDR3 protein: CASSREDNSYNEQFF
J gene: TRBJ1-1; V gene: TRBV6-5; clone size: .; D gene: TRBD1; CDR3 length: 14; CDR3 DNA: TGTGCCAGCAGCCCTGGACAGGTCGGCACTGAAGCTTTCTTT; CDR3 protein: CASSPGQVGTEAFF
J gene: TRBJ2-1; V gene: TRBV2; clone size: .; D gene: TRBD2; CDR3 length: 15; CDR3 DNA: TGTGCCAGCAGTGGGGGCGGGGGTATCTACAATGAGCAGTTCTTC; CDR3 protein: CASSGGGGIYNEQFF
J gene: TRBJ1-1; V gene: TRBV29-1; clone size: .; D gene: TRBD1; CDR3 length: 15; CDR3 DNA: TGCAGCGTTGGGGGGTCGACAGGGAGGTACACTGAAGCTTTCTTT; CDR3 protein: CSVGGSTGRYTEAFF
J gene: TRBJ1-1; V gene: TRBV11-1; clone size: .; D gene: .; CDR3 length: 15; CDR3 DNA: TGTGCCAGCAGCTTAGACAGTCGGCAGAACACTGAAGCTTTCTTT; CDR3 protein: CASSLDSRQNTEAFF
J gene: TRBJ2-1; V gene: TRBV5-1; clone size: few; D gene: TRBD2; CDR3 length: 15; CDR3 DNA: TGCGCCAGCAGCGGTACTAGCGGGGGGGCGGTTGAGCAGTTCTTC; CDR3 protein: CASSGTSGGAVEQFF
J gene: TRBJ2-1; V gene: TRBV5-1; clone size: .; D gene: .; CDR3 length: 14; CDR3 DNA: TGCGCCAGCAGCTTGGGGGGCCCCTTGGGTGAGCAGTTCTTC; CDR3 protein: CASSLGGPLGEQFF
J gene: TRBJ1-2; V gene: TRBV5-1; clone size: .; D gene: .; CDR3 length: 13; CDR3 DNA: TGCGCCAGCAGCTTGAGTGAGGGCTATGGCTACACCTTC; CDR3 protein: CASSLSEGYGYTF
J gene: TRBJ1-1; V gene: TRBV5-6; clone size: .; D gene: .; CDR3 length: 12; CDR3 DNA: TGTGCCAGCAGCTTGGCCAGTACGATCGCTTTCTTT; CDR3 protein: CASSLASTIAFF
J gene: TRBJ1-1; V gene: TRBV5-4; clone size: .; D gene: TRBD1; CDR3 length: 15; CDR3 DNA: TGTGCCAGCAGCTTGGCGAAGGGGGCGCTTGCTGAAGCTTTCTTT; CDR3 protein: CASSLAKGALAEAFF
J gene: TRBJ1-2; V gene: TRBV7-2; clone size: .; D gene: .; CDR3 length: 13; CDR3 DNA: TGTGCCAGCAGCAACCGGGGAGGGGATGGCTACACCTTC; CDR3 protein: CASSNRGGDGYTF
J gene: TRBJ1-2; V gene: TRBV19; clone size: .; D gene: .; CDR3 length: 16; CDR3 DNA: TGTGCCAGTAGTACCCTTAAGGCCCAGAGCGACTATGGCTACACCTTC; CDR3 protein: CASSTLKAQSDYGYTF
J gene: TRBJ1-3; V gene: TRBV5-1; clone size: .; D gene: .; CDR3 length: 16; CDR3 DNA: TGCGCCAGCAGCATACCCCCGAACTACTCTGGAAACACCATATATTTT; CDR3 protein: CASSIPPNYSGNTIYF
J gene: TRBJ2-5; V gene: TRBV6-1; clone size: .; D gene: .; CDR3 length: 15; CDR3 DNA: TGTGCCAGCAGTGAAGCGCCTAGTCTTCAAGAGACCCAGTACTTC; CDR3 protein: CASSEAPSLQETQYF
J gene: TRBJ1-1; V gene: TRBV5-1; clone size: few; D gene: TRBD1; CDR3 length: 14; CDR3 DNA: TGCGCCAGCAGCGCAGGACAGGGGGACACTGAAGCTTTCTTT; CDR3 protein: CASSAGQGDTEAFF
J gene: TRBJ2-7; V gene: TRBV4-2; clone size: .; D gene: TRBD1; CDR3 length: 16; CDR3 DNA: TGTGCCAGCAGCCAAATGGCCGGGACAGCTACCTACGAGCAGTACTTC; CDR3 protein: CASSQMAGTATYEQYF
J gene: TRBJ1-1; V gene: TRBV5-6; clone size: .; D gene: TRBD1; CDR3 length: 14; CDR3 DNA: TGTGCCAGCAGCTTGGTGGCAGGGGGCACTGAAGCTTTCTTT; CDR3 protein: CASSLVAGGTEAFF
J gene: TRBJ1-4; V gene: TRBV30; clone size: .; D gene: TRBD1; CDR3 length: 14; CDR3 DNA: TGTGTCTCGAACGGACAGGGGGCCAGGGAAAAACTGTTTTTT; CDR3 protein: CVSNGQGAREKLFF
J gene: TRBJ1-2; V gene: TRBV2; clone size: .; D gene: .; CDR3 length: 18; CDR3 DNA: TGTGCCAGCACTCCCAGTCCACAGACAGCGAGTCATAACTATGGCTACACCTTC; CDR3 protein: CASTPSPQTASHNYGYTF
J gene: TRBJ1-2; V gene: TRBV10-3; clone size: .; D gene: TRBD1; CDR3 length: 15; CDR3 DNA: TGTGCCATCAGTGAGATAAGACAGGGGTCGGACGGCTACACCTTC; CDR3 protein: CAISEIRQGSDGYTF
J gene: TRBJ1-5; V gene: TRBV27; clone size: .; D gene: .; CDR3 length: 15; CDR3 DNA: TGTGCCAGCAGGTCAGGAGGGGCGGTCAATCAGCCCCAGCATTTT; CDR3 protein: CASRSGGAVNQPQHF
J gene: TRBJ1-4; V gene: TRBV4-1; clone size: .; D gene: .; CDR3 length: 17; CDR3 DNA: TGCGCCAGCAGCCAAGAAACTAAGATGAGGCTTAATGAAAAACTGTTTTTT; CDR3 protein: CASSQETKMRLNEKLFF
J gene: TRBJ1-5; V gene: TRBV30; clone size: .; D gene: TRBD1; CDR3 length: 16; CDR3 DNA: TGTGCCTGGAGTCCCCCTCGGACAGGGCTTAATCAGCCCCAGCATTTT; CDR3 protein: CAWSPPRTGLNQPQHF
J gene: TRBJ2-7; V gene: TRBV11-1; clone size: .; D gene: TRBD2; CDR3 length: 17; CDR3 DNA: TGTGCCAGCAGCTCGAAGCGGGGGGCACTAACCGGCTACGAGCAGTACTTC; CDR3 protein: CASSSKRGALTGYEQYF
J gene: TRBJ1-2; V gene: TRBV7-2; clone size: .; D gene: .; CDR3 length: 13; CDR3 DNA: TGTGCCAGCAGCTCACCCGGTTCCTATGGCTACACCTTC; CDR3 protein: CASSSPGSYGYTF
J gene: TRBJ2-6; V gene: TRBV7-2; clone size: .; D gene: .; CDR3 length: 17; CDR3 DNA: TGTGCCAGCAGCTTAGGAGGGTCGAGGTCTGGGGCCAACGTCCTGACTTTC; CDR3 protein: CASSLGGSRSGANVLTF
J gene: TRBJ1-1; V gene: TRBV5-6; clone size: .; D gene: .; CDR3 length: 13; CDR3 DNA: TGTGCCAGCAGCCAACAGAGAGACACTGAAGCTTTCTTT; CDR3 protein: CASSQQRDTEAFF
J gene: TRBJ1-2; V gene: TRBV6-5; clone size: .; D gene: TRBD1; CDR3 length: 14; CDR3 DNA: TGTGCCAGCAGTGTGGGACAGGGGAACTATGGCTACACCTTC; CDR3 protein: CASSVGQGNYGYTF
J gene: TRBJ2-7; V gene: TRBV11-3; clone size: .; D gene: TRBD1; CDR3 length: 12; CDR3 DNA: TGTGCCAGCAGCAGTCAGGGGGCCGAGCAGTACTTC; CDR3 protein: CASSSQGAEQYF